This entry concerns a single TCR beta chain. Distinct nucleotide sequences in the sample also encode this CDR3. The record originates from a study of blood T cell repertoires in COVID-19. Study information: Acute and convalescent COVID-19 specimens originated in the United States, Italy and Spain.

In the original processing: Reference gene primer amplification in the assay estimated nucleated cell counts. Repertoires were generated with immunoSEQ multiplex PCR, while TCRdb's copy carries only in-frame clones and drops some. V and J calls and clone size follow that table, whereas D and trimming were derived from the DNA. Here the sample spans some 700,000 clones, 80% to 90% being singletons. CDR1 and CDR2 from the germline V gene are SGHRS and YFSETQ. There are 15 residues in the CDR3. J gave up 1 base and V 0 bases, and 1 base lay outside the gene matches. The chain combines TRBV5-1 with TRBJ1-5; TRBD1 matches 7 bases. Material for sequencing was peripheral blood. This clonotype originated in a woman aged 18-29 years with acute or convalescent COVID-19. The CDR3: CASSLAGGSNQPQHF. The CDR3 coding sequence is TGCGCCAGCAGCTTGGCAGGGGGAAGCAATCAGCCCCAGCATTTT.